This is a list of T cell receptor beta chains from one sample in a study of cytomegalovirus exposure and HLA in healthy donors. The protocol was immunoSEQ multiplex PCR, while the TCRdb copy is restricted to in-frame clones and leaves out a portion. The sample holds about 63,000 clones, roughly nine tenths seen once. Input material: PBMCs. Receptors originate from a woman between 18 and 30 years old in good health and CMV-seronegative. CDR3s leave out the opening cysteine and the closing phenylalanine or tryptophan. The size field is filled for only some rows; it gives once, few, many or a size class.

j_call: TRBJ1-1; clone_size: .; v_call: TRBV7-2; cdr3_length: 12; cdr3_aa: ASSLNTGRGEAF
j_call: TRBJ1-3; clone_size: .; v_call: TRBV7-8; cdr3_length: 13; cdr3_aa: ASSLATGSGNTIY
j_call: TRBJ1-5; clone_size: .; v_call: TRBV30; cdr3_length: 9; cdr3_aa: AWSQRGPQH
j_call: TRBJ2-7; clone_size: once; v_call: TRBV27; cdr3_length: 12; cdr3_aa: ASRKSGGGGEQY
j_call: TRBJ1-5; clone_size: .; v_call: TRBV4-1; cdr3_length: 13; cdr3_aa: ASSQDGQGRQPQH
j_call: TRBJ2-7; clone_size: few; v_call: TRBV2; cdr3_length: 13; cdr3_aa: ASTRAPKSFYEQY
j_call: TRBJ2-5; clone_size: .; v_call: TRBV28; cdr3_length: 16; cdr3_aa: ASRPETRSGRAGETQY
j_call: TRBJ2-1; clone_size: .; v_call: TRBV28; cdr3_length: 15; cdr3_aa: ASSFNWGRMGYNEQF
j_call: TRBJ1-2; clone_size: .; v_call: TRBV10-3; cdr3_length: 11; cdr3_aa: AISQGPNYGYT
j_call: TRBJ1-5; clone_size: .; v_call: TRBV7-6; cdr3_length: 16; cdr3_aa: ASSLLAGPGGGNQPQH
j_call: TRBJ1-5; clone_size: .; v_call: TRBV5-8; cdr3_length: 13; cdr3_aa: ASSVGTESNQPQH
j_call: TRBJ2-1; clone_size: .; v_call: TRBV11-2; cdr3_length: 12; cdr3_aa: ASSQTTEYNEQF
j_call: TRBJ2-2; clone_size: .; v_call: TRBV6-4; cdr3_length: 12; cdr3_aa: ASRQGANTGELF
j_call: TRBJ2-2; clone_size: .; v_call: TRBV5-1; cdr3_length: 16; cdr3_aa: ASSSSSAGGQNTGELF
j_call: TRBJ2-5; clone_size: .; v_call: TRBV18; cdr3_length: 12; cdr3_aa: ASSPSSGGETQY
j_call: TRBJ2-2; clone_size: .; v_call: TRBV4-1; cdr3_length: 14; cdr3_aa: ASSQDFFGFTGELF
j_call: TRBJ1-5; clone_size: .; v_call: TRBV15; cdr3_length: 13; cdr3_aa: ATSRDLVKNQPQH
j_call: TRBJ2-5; clone_size: .; v_call: TRBV11-2; cdr3_length: 14; cdr3_aa: ASSSPGTGGFETQY
j_call: TRBJ2-3; clone_size: .; v_call: TRBV15; cdr3_length: 12; cdr3_aa: ATSMGGSTDTQY
j_call: TRBJ2-7; clone_size: .; v_call: TRBV28; cdr3_length: 11; cdr3_aa: ASSLSGPYEQY
j_call: TRBJ2-7; clone_size: .; v_call: TRBV11-2; cdr3_length: 14; cdr3_aa: ASSLHFGTGGYEQY
j_call: TRBJ2-1; clone_size: .; v_call: TRBV6-4; cdr3_length: 13; cdr3_aa: ASSDSIAGHNEQF
j_call: TRBJ2-5; clone_size: .; v_call: TRBV7-9; cdr3_length: 13; cdr3_aa: ASSLVFGRVETQY
j_call: TRBJ2-1; clone_size: .; v_call: TRBV13; cdr3_length: 14; cdr3_aa: ASGGVRGSLGNEQF
j_call: TRBJ2-1; clone_size: .; v_call: TRBV7-8; cdr3_length: 14; cdr3_aa: ASSFSGTDHNNEQF
j_call: TRBJ2-7; clone_size: .; v_call: TRBV14; cdr3_length: 11; cdr3_aa: ASSQVWGQGQY
j_call: TRBJ2-3; clone_size: .; v_call: TRBV5-1; cdr3_length: 14; cdr3_aa: ASSAEGRGFTDTQY
j_call: TRBJ2-1; clone_size: .; v_call: TRBV18; cdr3_length: 14; cdr3_aa: ASSPGTALTYNEQF
j_call: TRBJ2-3; clone_size: once; v_call: TRBV7-2; cdr3_length: 12; cdr3_aa: ASSPRTGRDTQY
j_call: .; clone_size: .; v_call: TRBV29-1; cdr3_length: 11; cdr3_aa: GWTIRPAHEQY
j_call: TRBJ1-2; clone_size: .; v_call: TRBV27; cdr3_length: 11; cdr3_aa: ASSLGQHYGYT
j_call: TRBJ2-1; clone_size: .; v_call: TRBV28; cdr3_length: 13; cdr3_aa: ASSTRESSYNEQF
j_call: TRBJ1-5; clone_size: once; v_call: TRBV4-2; cdr3_length: 11; cdr3_aa: ASSQDRGQPQH
j_call: TRBJ2-2; clone_size: .; v_call: TRBV6-1; cdr3_length: 13; cdr3_aa: ASSARTQNTGELF
j_call: TRBJ2-5; clone_size: once; v_call: TRBV5-1; cdr3_length: 12; cdr3_aa: ASSLVEGFETQY
j_call: TRBJ2-5; clone_size: few; v_call: TRBV7-8; cdr3_length: 14; cdr3_aa: ASSLGGGPVVETQY
j_call: TRBJ2-7; clone_size: .; v_call: TRBV7-9; cdr3_length: 12; cdr3_aa: ASSLAGTRGEQY
j_call: TRBJ2-3; clone_size: .; v_call: TRBV5-1; cdr3_length: 13; cdr3_aa: ASSPYRGLTDTQY
j_call: TRBJ1-1; clone_size: .; v_call: TRBV7-9; cdr3_length: 17; cdr3_aa: ASSLAPRAGPRGNTEAF
j_call: TRBJ1-2; clone_size: .; v_call: TRBV6-5; cdr3_length: 11; cdr3_aa: ASSSDQGKGYT
j_call: TRBJ2-5; clone_size: .; v_call: TRBV4-1; cdr3_length: 15; cdr3_aa: ASSQDFNTQRGETQY
j_call: TRBJ1-4; clone_size: .; v_call: TRBV5-8; cdr3_length: 11; cdr3_aa: ATVRDRAEKLF
j_call: TRBJ1-2; clone_size: once; v_call: TRBV7-9; cdr3_length: 14; cdr3_aa: ASSLLPPQGHYGYT
j_call: TRBJ2-7; clone_size: .; v_call: TRBV11-1; cdr3_length: 13; cdr3_aa: ASSLRREASYEQY
j_call: TRBJ2-3; clone_size: .; v_call: TRBV5-1; cdr3_length: 14; cdr3_aa: ASSGRLAGSTDTQY
j_call: TRBJ1-4; clone_size: once; v_call: TRBV7-9; cdr3_length: 14; cdr3_aa: ASTRRRGQNNEKLF
j_call: TRBJ2-2; clone_size: .; v_call: TRBV5-1; cdr3_length: 13; cdr3_aa: ASRPGTSNTGELF
j_call: TRBJ1-2; clone_size: few; v_call: TRBV6-1; cdr3_length: 14; cdr3_aa: ASSEVRTVAVRGYT
j_call: TRBJ2-2; clone_size: .; v_call: TRBV7-8; cdr3_length: 18; cdr3_aa: ASSPSRLAGINANTGELF
j_call: TRBJ2-1; clone_size: .; v_call: TRBV5-8; cdr3_length: 14; cdr3_aa: ASSLERGRDYNEQF
j_call: TRBJ1-6; clone_size: few; v_call: TRBV30; cdr3_length: 15; cdr3_aa: AWRTKRQGSYNSPLH
j_call: TRBJ2-5; clone_size: once; v_call: TRBV20-1; cdr3_length: 9; cdr3_aa: SARWGGTQY
j_call: TRBJ2-7; clone_size: .; v_call: TRBV6-9; cdr3_length: 14; cdr3_aa: ASSLNVPREGYEQY
j_call: TRBJ1-2; clone_size: .; v_call: TRBV19; cdr3_length: 14; cdr3_aa: ASSMGRGFENYGYT